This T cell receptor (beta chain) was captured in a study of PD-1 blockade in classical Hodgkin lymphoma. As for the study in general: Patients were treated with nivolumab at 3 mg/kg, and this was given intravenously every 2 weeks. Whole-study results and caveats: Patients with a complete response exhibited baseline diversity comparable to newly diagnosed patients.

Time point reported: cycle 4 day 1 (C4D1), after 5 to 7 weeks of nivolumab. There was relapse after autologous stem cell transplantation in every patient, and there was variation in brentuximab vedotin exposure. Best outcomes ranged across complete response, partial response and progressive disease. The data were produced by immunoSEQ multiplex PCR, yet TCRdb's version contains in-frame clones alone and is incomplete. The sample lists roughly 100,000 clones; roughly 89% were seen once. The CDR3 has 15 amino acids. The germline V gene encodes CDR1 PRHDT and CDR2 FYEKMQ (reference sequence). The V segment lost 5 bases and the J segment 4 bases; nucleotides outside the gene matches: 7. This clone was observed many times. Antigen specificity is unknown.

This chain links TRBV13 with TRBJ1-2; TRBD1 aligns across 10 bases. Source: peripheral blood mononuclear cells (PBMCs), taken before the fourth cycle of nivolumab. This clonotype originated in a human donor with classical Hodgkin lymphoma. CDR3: CASSPVRTGGYGYTF. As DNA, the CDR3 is TGTGCCAGCAGCCCCGTTCGGACAGGGGGCTATGGCTACACCTTC. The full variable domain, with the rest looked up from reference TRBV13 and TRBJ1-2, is AAGVIQSPRHLIKEKRETATLKCYPIPRHDTVYWYQQGPGQDPQFLISFYEKMQSDKGSIPDRFSAQQFSDYHSELNMSSLELGDSALYFCASSPVRTGGYGYTFGSGTRLTVV.